Listed here is a single T cell receptor (beta chain). J gave up 1 base and V 7 bases, and 4 bases lay outside the gene matches. This CDR3 has 13 amino acids. Germline CDR1 SGHRS, CDR2 YFSETQ. Clones were read by immunoSEQ multiplex PCR, and TCRdb kept only the in-frame ones, dropping some. Among some 120,000 clones listed, more than 75% were seen once. The data derive from a study of blood T cell repertoires in COVID-19. About the study: From the United States, Italy and Spain came samples of acute and convalescent COVID-19. The cDNA or gDNA used as material had been derived from T cells, B-cell-depleted T cells, or PBMCs.

The J gene is TRBJ1-1, the V gene TRBV5-1; 7 bases align to TRBD1. This clonotype originated in a man aged 70-80 years with acute or convalescent COVID-19. The sequenced sample was peripheral blood. The DNA for the CDR3 is TGCGCCAGCGCGGGACAGTCGAACACTGAAGCTTTCTTT. Translating it yields CASAGQSNTEAFF. Complete variable domain (other parts from reference TRBV5-1 and TRBJ1-1): KAGVTQTPRYLIKTRGQQVTLSCSPISGHRSVSWYQQTPGQGLQFLFEYFSETQRNKGNFPGRFSGRQFSNSRSEMNVSTLELGDSALYLCASAGQSNTEAFFGQGTRLTVV.